This entry lists 25 T cell receptor beta chains sequenced from one sample in a study of T cell responses to AZD1222 COVID-19 vaccine (dated by TCRdb to the early 2020s). Reading the label with the study, this specimen's time point is: baseline before first vaccination. The library was generated by the immunoSEQ multiplex PCR assay. TCRdb holds this immuneACCESS table with in-frame rearrangements only. Some clones are missing; in checked studies, unresolved V genes explain under half, and the rest has no known cause. The sample records approximately 180,000 clones, about 89% of which are singletons. Of the sample, 1.6% is held by the ten largest clones. Sequencing used peripheral blood, obtained on day 0 of AZD1222 vaccination. The receptors were sampled from an adult in good health.

The J gene is TRBJ2-7, the V gene TRBV6-5, with 8 bases fitting TRBD1. The CDR3 consists of 15 residues. Trimming took 0 bases from V and 4 from J; bases not matched to a gene: 5. Germline assignment: CDR1 MNHEY and CDR2 SVGAGI. The CDR3 sequence is CASSYSWTGHYEQYF. The CDR3 nucleotides read TGTGCCAGCAGTTACTCCTGGACAGGGCATTACGAGCAGTACTTC.

This clone was detected only once. The V gene is TRBV19, the J gene TRBJ1-4, with a possible D match to TRBD1 (5 bases). The V gene lost 2 bases and the J gene lost 0 bases, with 19 bases spanning the gap. The germline V gene encodes CDR1 LNHDA and CDR2 SQIVND (reference sequence). This CDR3 comprises 19 residues. The CDR3 loop is CASSINKFRGPSTNEKLFF. The CDR3 DNA is TGTGCCAGTAGTATAAATAAGTTCCGGGGACCCTCAACTAATGAAAAACTGTTTTTT.

This clone was seen a handful of times. This rearrangement joins TRBV2 to TRBJ1-3; D possibly corresponds to TRBD1 (5 bases). There are 15 residues in the CDR3. Trimming shortened V by 1 base and J by 8 bases, and 15 bases separated the two germline ends. Looked up from germline, CDR1 is SNHLY and CDR2 is FYNNEI. The CDR3 coding sequence is TGTGCCAGCAGTGAAGGAGGGGCAGGAATTGACACCATATATTTT. Its translation: CASSEGGAGIDTIYF.

The V call is TRBV25-1, the J call TRBJ1-4; 10 bases are shared with TRBD1. Germline assignment: CDR1 MGHDK and CDR2 SYGVNS. Unmatched junction bases numbered 3, after V lost 3 bases and J lost 8 bases. The CDR3 has 14 amino acids. The CDR3 DNA is TGTGCCAGCAGTGAGAAGGGACAGGGGGAAAAACTGTTTTTT. It codes for CASSEKGQGEKLFF.

This clone was counted a few times. This sequence joins TRBV5-1 and TRBJ1-4; D uncertain. Deletions cut 4 bases from V and 8 bases from J, with 18 bases between. Germline V gene sequence: CDR1 SGHRS, CDR2 YFSETQ. The CDR3 is 15 amino acids. The CDR3 DNA is TGCGCCAGCAGCAGGACCGGGGTACGAGAGGAAAAACTGTTTTTT. Its protein is CASSRTGVREEKLFF.

Here the CDR3 DNA reads TGTGCCAGCCTTCTGCGGGGCGTTGGCTACACCTTC. It specifies CASLLRGVGYTF. The chain couples TRBV6-5 to TRBJ1-2; D may be TRBD1 (5 bases). Germline V gene lookup returns CDR1 MNHEY and CDR2 SVGAGI. V was pared by 8 bases and J by 7 bases, with 14 bases between. The CDR3 has 12 amino acids.

The DNA for the CDR3 is TGTGCCAGCAGCTTAGTGGGGGGTGAGCAGTTCTTC. Translating gives CASSLVGGEQFF. The chain joins TRBV11-2 to TRBJ2-1; maybe TRBD2 (6 bases). The CDR3 covers 12 residues. The germline V gene encodes CDR1 SGHAT and CDR2 FQNNGV. V lost 1 base to trimming and J lost 9 bases, with 7 bases between them.

The genes are TRBV18 and TRBJ1-4, with D possibly matching TRBD1 (5 bases). CDR3 length: 15 amino acids. Trimming shortened V by 3 bases and J by 5 bases, and 13 bases separated the two germline ends. In germline, CDR1 is KGHSH, CDR2 LQKENI. CDR3 coding DNA: TGTGCCAGCTCACCCTCTTGGGGACCGAATGAAAAACTGTTTTTT. Translated: CASSPSWGPNEKLFF.

The chain carries TRBV28 and TRBJ1-6; a possible D gene is TRBD1 (6 bases). V shed 5 bases and J shed 7 bases, with 15 bases lying between them. The CDR3 is 15 amino acids. The germline V gene encodes CDR1 MDHEN and CDR2 SYDVKM. The CDR3 nucleotides read TGTGCCAGCAGTGACTCGACAGGCTCAAATTCACCCCTCCACTTT. This translates into CASSDSTGSNSPLHF. The full variable domain, with the rest looked up from reference TRBV28 and TRBJ1-6, is DVKVTQSSRYLVKRTGEKVFLECVQDMDHENMFWYRQDPGLGLRLIYFSYDVKMKEKGDIPEGYSVSREKKERFSLILESASTNQTSMYLCASSDSTGSNSPLHFGNGTRLTVT.

This chain uses TRBV25-1 with TRBJ1-3; no clear D gene. Trimming left V 6 bases short and J 0 bases short, with 12 bases between. The CDR3 loop spans 15 amino acids. The V gene's germline CDR1 is MGHDK and CDR2 SYGVNS. In nucleotides, the CDR3 is TGTGCCAGCAGCATTAGCGGCAACTCTGGAAACACCATATATTTT. This gives the protein CASSISGNSGNTIYF.

The chain is built from TRBV5-6 and TRBJ2-3; unclear D gene. Per the germline V gene, CDR1 is SGHDT and CDR2 is YYEEEE. V was cut by 0 bases and J by 0 bases, with 11 bases left in between. This CDR3 comprises 16 residues. CDR3 sequence (DNA): TGTGCCAGCAGCTTGGGTGTTCTAGAAAGCACAGATACGCAGTATTTT. It is translated as CASSLGVLESTDTQYF.

The rearrangement joins TRBV5-1 to TRBJ1-3; maybe TRBD1 (5 bases). Germline assignment: CDR1 SGHRS and CDR2 YFSETQ. V shed 3 bases and J shed 2 bases, with 12 bases lying between them. The CDR3 covers 15 residues. In nucleotides, the CDR3 is TGCGCCAGCAGCTCCGGTTTAGGGGCTGGAAACACCATATATTTT. Residues: CASSSGLGAGNTIYF.

This rearrangement joins TRBV29-1 to TRBJ1-1, with D unclear. The V gene lost 6 bases and the J gene lost 2 bases, with 19 bases spanning the gap. Germline V lookup: CDR1 SQVTM, CDR2 ANQGSEA. This CDR3 contains 15 residues. The CDR3 sequence is CSVSGGGELNTEAFF. The CDR3 region has the DNA TGCAGCGTCTCTGGCGGTGGCGAACTTAACACTGAAGCTTTCTTT.

V gene TRBV10-3 combines with J gene TRBJ2-1, with D perhaps TRBD1 (6 bases). V was clipped by 2 bases and J by 3 bases, with 14 bases between them. The CDR3 runs to 16 residues. Germline V gene data show CDR1 as ENHRY and CDR2 as SYGVKD. This chain's CDR3 is CAISEPSRDNYNEQFF. The CDR3 nucleotides are TGTGCCATCAGTGAGCCAAGCCGGGACAACTACAATGAGCAGTTCTTC.

The V gene is TRBV5-4, the J gene TRBJ1-4; the match to TRBD1 covers 10 bases. V was pared by 4 bases and J by 4 bases, with 4 bases of the junction left unmatched. This CDR3 is 15 amino acids long. Per the germline V gene, CDR1 is SGHNT and CDR2 is YYREEE (reference sequence). CDR3 sequence: CASSGGQGYNEKLFF. Here the CDR3 DNA reads TGTGCCAGCAGCGGGGGACAGGGGTATAATGAAAAACTGTTTTTT.

The CDR3 DNA follows: TGTGCCAGCAGCAATAGACAGGGCGAAAATGAAAAACTGTTTTTT. This sequence encodes CASSNRQGENEKLFF. This chain joins TRBV4-2 and TRBJ1-4, with TRBD1 matching over 7 bases. The CDR3 sequence is 15 residues long. Per the germline V gene, CDR1 is LGHNA and CDR2 is YNFKEQ. Trimming at V came to 5 bases and at J to 5 bases, leaving 8 bases not matched to a gene.

The genes are TRBV27 and TRBJ1-3; 8 nucleotides align to TRBD1. The CDR3 length is 14 residues. Trimming took 6 bases from V and 6 from J; bases not matched to a gene: 7. Germline CDR1 reads MNHEY; CDR2 reads SMNVEV (reference sequence). The CDR3 DNA sequence: TGTGCCAGCAGCGCTCGGACAGGGTTAAACACCATATATTTT. This codes for CASSARTGLNTIYF.

V gene TRBV6-6 combines with J gene TRBJ2-5; D unresolved. V lost 6 bases and J 4 bases, leaving 18 bases between the germline ends. CDR1 and CDR2 from the germline V gene are MNHNY and SVGAGI (reference sequence). The CDR3 totals 15 residues. The CDR3 protein is CASSPRPSVRETQYF. The CDR3 DNA is TGTGCCAGCAGCCCCCGGCCCAGCGTTCGAGAGACCCAGTACTTC.

The V and J genes are TRBV10-2 and TRBJ1-5, with D hard to call. Germline V gives CDR1 WSHSY, CDR2 SAAADI. The CDR3 extends over 15 amino acids. V was clipped by 0 bases and J by 3 bases, with 9 bases between them. CDR3 protein: CASSESRPPNQPQHF. The DNA of the CDR3 is TGCGCCAGCAGTGAGTCGCGACCCCCCAATCAGCCCCAGCATTTT.

CDR3 amino acids: CASSPGTHRANSPLHF. CDR3 sequence (DNA): TGTGCCAGCAGCCCCGGGACACACAGAGCTAATTCACCCCTCCACTTT. The chain combines TRBV28 with TRBJ1-6, with D perhaps TRBD1 (6 bases). The ends were cut back, 6 bases at V and 6 bases at J, with 18 bases in the middle. Germline loops: CDR1 MDHEN, CDR2 SYDVKM. The CDR3 totals 16 residues.

This clone was counted a single time. This chain links TRBV14 with TRBJ1-2; D not resolved. The CDR3 length is 11 residues. From germline, CDR1 is SGHDN and CDR2 FVKESK. Trimming took off 5 bases at V and 8 bases at J, with 9 bases between the two ends. CDR3 residues: CASSKSGGYTF. In DNA, the CDR3 is TGTGCCAGCAGCAAAAGCGGGGGCTACACCTTC.

V usage is TRBV6-2 or TRBV6-3 and J usage is TRBJ2-3; 8 nucleotides align to TRBD2. With 6 bases clipped from V and 5 bases from J, the junction kept 10 bases outside the gene matches. The CDR3 is 15 residues long. The germline CDR1 and CDR2 sequences are MNHEY and SVGEGT. CDR3 region: CASSSGTRIGDTQYF. CDR3 DNA: TGTGCCAGCAGCTCCGGGACTAGGATAGGAGATACGCAGTATTTT.

The rearrangement joins TRBV5-8 to TRBJ2-7, with a weak D call TRBD1 (6 bases). Between the trimmed V and J ends, which lost 0 bases and 7 bases, there was a span of 14 bases. The germline gives CDR1 SGHTS, CDR2 YDEGEE. The CDR3 spans 14 residues. The CDR3 loop reads CASSLDRVPREQYF. The CDR3 DNA follows: TGTGCCAGCAGCTTGGACAGGGTTCCTAGGGAGCAGTACTTC.

The V gene is TRBV28, the J gene TRBJ1-3; D is unresolved. CDR3 length equals 14 residues. The V end was cut by 6 bases, the J end by 6 bases, with 15 bases between. The germline CDR1 and CDR2 sequences are MDHEN and SYDVKM. CDR3: CASSPGGSENTIYF. CDR3 DNA sequence: TGTGCCAGCAGCCCTGGAGGGTCGGAAAACACCATATATTTT.

The chain combines TRBV9 with TRBJ1-3, with a possible D match to TRBD1 (5 bases). The V end lost 4 bases, the J end lost 2 bases, and 16 bases lay between the germline ends. CDR1 is SGDLS and CDR2 is YYNGEE in the germline V gene. The CDR3 is 16 amino acids. The CDR3 sequence: CASSSQIRDPGNTIYF. Written as DNA, the CDR3 is TGTGCCAGCAGCTCCCAGATAAGGGACCCTGGAAACACCATATATTTT.